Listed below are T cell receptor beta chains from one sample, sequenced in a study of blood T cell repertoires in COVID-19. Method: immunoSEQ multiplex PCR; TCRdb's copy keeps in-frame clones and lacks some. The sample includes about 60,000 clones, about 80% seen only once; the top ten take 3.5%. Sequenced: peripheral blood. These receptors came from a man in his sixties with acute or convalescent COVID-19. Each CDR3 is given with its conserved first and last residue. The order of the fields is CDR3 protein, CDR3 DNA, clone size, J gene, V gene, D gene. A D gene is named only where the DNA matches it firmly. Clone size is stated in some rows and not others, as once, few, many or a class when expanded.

CASTEQGADTQYF,TGTGCCAGCACCGAACAGGGGGCAGATACGCAGTATTTT,NA,TRBJ2-3,TRBV7-9,TRBD1
CASTGQFQETQYF,TGCGCCAGCACCGGACAGTTCCAAGAGACCCAGTACTTC,NA,TRBJ2-5,TRBV5-1,NA
CASSERESSTEAFF,TGTGCCAGCAGTGAAAGGGAGTCTAGCACTGAAGCTTTCTTT,NA,TRBJ1-1,TRBV2,NA
CAWGPRDRGDWSEQFF,TGTGCCTGGGGGCCCCGGGACAGGGGGGATTGGAGTGAGCAGTTCTTC,NA,TRBJ2-1,TRBV30,TRBD1
CASSSPRRAGGYTF,TGTGCCAGCAGCTCGCCCAGGAGGGCAGGGGGCTACACCTTC,NA,TRBJ1-2,TRBV9,NA
CASSLGLAGADYNEQFF,TGTGCCAGCAGCCTGGGACTAGCGGGGGCCGATTACAATGAGCAGTTCTTC,NA,TRBJ2-1,TRBV13,TRBD2
CSVDSGGTDTQYF,TGCAGCGTTGATAGCGGGGGCACAGATACGCAGTATTTT,NA,TRBJ2-3,TRBV29-1,TRBD2
CASSMGQLETQYF,TGTGCCAGCAGCATGGGACAGCTAGAGACCCAGTACTTC,NA,TRBJ2-5,TRBV11-2,TRBD1
CASSTALQRGRLETQYF,TGTGCCAGCAGCACCGCGCTACAAAGGGGGCGCTTAGAGACCCAGTACTTC,NA,TRBJ2-5,TRBV5-4,TRBD1
CASSEGQISTDTQYF,TGCGCCAGCAGCGAAGGACAGATTAGCACAGATACGCAGTATTTT,once,TRBJ2-3,TRBV5-1,NA
CASSQTPGQINEKLFF,TGTGCCAGCAGCCAAACTCCGGGACAGATTAATGAAAAACTGTTTTTT,NA,TRBJ1-4,TRBV4-2,TRBD1
CASSQIVGLSTDTQYF,TGCGCCAGCAGCCAAATCGTCGGACTTAGCACAGATACGCAGTATTTT,NA,TRBJ2-3,TRBV4-1,NA
CASSTRHSGELFF,TGTGCCAGTAGTACCCGACACTCTGGGGAGCTGTTTTTT,NA,TRBJ2-2,TRBV19,NA
CATKDRSRYEQYF,TGTGCCACCAAAGACAGGTCGCGCTACGAGCAGTACTTC,NA,TRBJ2-7,TRBV13,NA
CASSLGEDSPLHF,TGTGCCAGCAGCTTGGGGGAGGATTCACCCCTCCACTTT,NA,TRBJ1-6,TRBV5-8,NA
CASSGRAETQYF,TGCGCCAGCAGTGGCAGGGCAGAGACCCAGTACTTC,NA,TRBJ2-5,TRBV5-1,NA
CASSEEDSGIYGYTF,TGTGCCAGCAGTGAAGAAGACAGTGGGATCTATGGCTACACCTTC,NA,TRBJ1-2,TRBV6-1,NA
CASSLAVSSGGEETQYF,TGTGCCAGCAGCTTGGCCGTCTCTAGCGGGGGGGAAGAGACCCAGTACTTC,once,TRBJ2-5,TRBV5-4,TRBD2
CATGDYRDGYTF,TGTGCCACCGGTGACTACAGAGATGGCTACACCTTC,NA,TRBJ1-2,TRBV24-1,NA
CASSALQGTFGEKLFF,TGTGCCAGCAGTGCCCTCCAGGGAACCTTCGGTGAAAAACTGTTTTTT,NA,TRBJ1-4,TRBV6-1,NA
CASSLGTVNYGYTF,TGTGCCAGCAGCTTGGGGACAGTTAACTATGGCTACACCTTC,once,TRBJ1-2,TRBV7-9,TRBD1
CASSLTPENEQFF,TGTGCCAGCAGCTTAACGCCGGAGAATGAGCAGTTCTTC,NA,TRBJ2-1,TRBV7-3,NA
CAISGRTASYEQYF,TGTGCCATCAGTGGACGGACAGCTTCTTACGAGCAGTACTTC,NA,TRBJ2-7,TRBV10-3,NA